This T cell receptor (beta chain) comes out of a study of identical twins. Study results and caveats: Cross-sectional statistical analysis, not tracking of the same donors, underpinned the conclusions. Alpha sequences out of frame and shared by twins had excess low generation probability.

About this clonotype: Its antigen is unidentified.

TCRdb called the 5' RACE reads again in MiXCR, with one record for every CDR3 protein. The sample holds a few hundred thousand distinct CDR3 sequences, about 8% seen once. After removal of 6 bases from V and 4 bases from J, the junction contained 8 bases not matched to a gene. This CDR3 spans 15 amino acids. Germline-derived CDR1 and CDR2 are MNHEY and SMNVEV (reference sequence). In addition, the sample was reused for a study of yellow fever vaccine responses in identical twins.

The receptor was derived from a woman aged 18 to 35 in good health. The sequenced sample consisted of CD8+ T cells sorted from blood. The V gene is TRBV27, the J gene TRBJ2-7; TRBD1 matches 11 bases. The CDR3 spells CASSFWTGGLYEQYF. The CDR3 DNA reads TGTGCCAGCAGCTTCTGGACAGGGGGCCTTTACGAGCAGTACTTC.